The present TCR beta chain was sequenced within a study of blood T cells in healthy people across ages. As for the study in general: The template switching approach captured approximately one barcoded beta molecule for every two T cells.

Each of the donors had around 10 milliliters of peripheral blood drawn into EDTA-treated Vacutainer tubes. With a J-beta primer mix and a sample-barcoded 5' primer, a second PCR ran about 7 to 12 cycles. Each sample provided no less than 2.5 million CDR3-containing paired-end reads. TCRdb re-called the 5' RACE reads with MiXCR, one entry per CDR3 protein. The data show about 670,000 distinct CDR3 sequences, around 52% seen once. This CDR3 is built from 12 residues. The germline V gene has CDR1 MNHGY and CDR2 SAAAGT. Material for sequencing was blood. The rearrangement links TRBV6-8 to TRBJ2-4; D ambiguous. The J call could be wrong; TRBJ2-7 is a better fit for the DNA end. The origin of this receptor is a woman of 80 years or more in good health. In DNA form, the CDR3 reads TGTGCCAGCAGTTGGGGTATCCACGAGCAGTACTTC. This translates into CASSWGIHEQYF.